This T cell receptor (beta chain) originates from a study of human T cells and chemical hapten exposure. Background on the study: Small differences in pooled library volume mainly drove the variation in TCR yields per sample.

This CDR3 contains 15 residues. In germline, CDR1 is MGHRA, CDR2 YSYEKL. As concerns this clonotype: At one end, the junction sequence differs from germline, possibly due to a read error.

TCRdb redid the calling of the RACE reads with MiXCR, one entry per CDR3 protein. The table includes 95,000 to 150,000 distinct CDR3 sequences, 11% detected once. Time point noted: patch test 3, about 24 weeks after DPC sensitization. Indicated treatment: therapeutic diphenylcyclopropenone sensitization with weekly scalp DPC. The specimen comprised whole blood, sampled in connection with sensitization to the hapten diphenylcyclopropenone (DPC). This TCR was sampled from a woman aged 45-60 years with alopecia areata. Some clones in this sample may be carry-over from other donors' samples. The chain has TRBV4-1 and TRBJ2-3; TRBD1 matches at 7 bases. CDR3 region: CASSRSPQGTDTRYF. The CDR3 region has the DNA TGCGCCAGCAGCCGGAGTCCCCAGGGGACAGATACGCGGTATTTT.